This TCR beta chain was captured by sequencing in a study of blood T cell repertoires in COVID-19. The wider study: There were acute and convalescent COVID-19 samples, and they came from the United States, Italy and Spain. T cells, B-cell-depleted T cells, or PBMCs supplied cDNA or gDNA.

Methods used by the authors: The authors estimated nucleated cell counts from reference gene primer amplification. TCRdb keeps only in-frame clones here, not all; method: immunoSEQ multiplex PCR. V, J and clone size are taken as reported in that table, and D and trimming were inferred from the DNA itself. The sample lists around 230,000 clones, roughly 80% occurring once. The CDR3 runs to 13 residues. Germline V gene data show CDR1 as SNHLY and CDR2 as FYNNEI. The germline V and J ends were trimmed by 7 bases and 5 bases, with 14 bases remaining between them. The TCR was taken from a woman aged 40 to 50 with active or convalescent COVID-19. The chain recombines TRBV2 with TRBJ1-2; the D gene is possibly TRBD1 (6 bases). Material: peripheral blood. DNA for the CDR3: TGTGCCAGCATGGAGGTCGGGACATATGGCTACACCTTC. It is translated as CASMEVGTYGYTF. The whole variable domain, remainder taken from reference TRBV2 and TRBJ1-2, is EPEVTQTPSHQVTQMGQEVILRCVPISNHLYFYWYRQILGQKVEFLVSFYNNEISEKSEIFDDQFSVERPDGSNFTLKIRSTKLEDSAMYFCASMEVGTYGYTFGSGTRLTVV.